The clone carrying this T cell receptor beta chain was recorded at least ten times. The data were obtained in a study of kidney transplant recipient with SARS-CoV-2 infection. Using its own MiXCR run on the reads, TCRdb lists one record per CDR3 protein. The profile shows 200,000 to 300,000 distinct CDR3 sequences, about 30% of them singletons. The clonotype was recovered from a male patient aged 30 to 39 who had COVID-19 and was a kidney transplant recipient. Certain T cells may be donor cells from the graft. Sequenced here: a blood sample, sampled at baseline and between days 110 and 120 from a kidney transplant recipient.

CDR3 sequence: CASSQDQDSLETQYF. CDR3 coding DNA: TGTGCCAGCAGCCAAGACCAGGACAGCTTGGAGACCCAGTACTTC. The rearrangement joins TRBV4-2 to TRBJ2-5, with D perhaps matching TRBD1 (6 bases). The CDR3 contains 15 residues. V gave up 0 bases and J gave up 5 bases, with 13 bases separating them. CDR1 is LGHNA, CDR2 YNFKEQ, per germline.